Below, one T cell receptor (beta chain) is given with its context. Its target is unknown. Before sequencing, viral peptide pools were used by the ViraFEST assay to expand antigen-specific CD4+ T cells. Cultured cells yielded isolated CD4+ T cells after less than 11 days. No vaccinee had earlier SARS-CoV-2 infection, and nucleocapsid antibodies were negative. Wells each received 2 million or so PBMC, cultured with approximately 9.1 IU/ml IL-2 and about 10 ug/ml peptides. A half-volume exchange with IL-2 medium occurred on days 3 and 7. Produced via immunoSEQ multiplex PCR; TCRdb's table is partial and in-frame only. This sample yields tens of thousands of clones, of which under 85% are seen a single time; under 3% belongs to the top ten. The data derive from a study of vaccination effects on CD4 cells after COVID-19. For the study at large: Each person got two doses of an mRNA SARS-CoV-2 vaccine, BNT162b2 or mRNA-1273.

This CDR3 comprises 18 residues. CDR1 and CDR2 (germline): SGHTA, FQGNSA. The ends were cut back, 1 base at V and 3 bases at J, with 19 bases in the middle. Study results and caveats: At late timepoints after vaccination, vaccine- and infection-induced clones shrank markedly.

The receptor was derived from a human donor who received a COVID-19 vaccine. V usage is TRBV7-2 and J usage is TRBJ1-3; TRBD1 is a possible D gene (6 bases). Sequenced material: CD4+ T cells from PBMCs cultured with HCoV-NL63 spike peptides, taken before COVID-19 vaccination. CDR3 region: CASSLVALGTSFGNTIYF. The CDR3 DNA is TGTGCCAGCAGCTTAGTAGCCCTGGGGACAAGCTTTGGAAACACCATATATTTT. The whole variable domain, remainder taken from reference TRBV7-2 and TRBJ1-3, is GAGVSQSPSNKVTEKGKDVELRCDPISGHTALYWYRQSLGQGLEFLIYFQGNSAPDKSGLPSDRFSAERTGGSVSTLTIQRTQQEDSAVYLCASSLVALGTSFGNTIYFGEGSWLTVV.